The text below deals with one TCR beta chain. What it binds is not known. These data originate in a study of cytomegalovirus exposure and HLA in healthy donors. At the level of the study: In an early release, HLA-typed donors contributed 80 million to 95 million unique TCR sequences.

CDR3 size: 14 residues. Trimming at V came to 3 bases and at J to 3 bases, leaving 4 bases not matched to a gene. Germline CDR1 reads MNHEY; CDR2 reads SMNVEV (reference sequence). Study-level results: Analysis performed later showed TCR beta chains linked to HLA being more clonally expanded than equally common others. Associated with cytomegalovirus, according to the listing, were 150 to 200 TCR beta chains.

Those who donated were healthy bone marrow donors. The study ran its PCR with 60 Vbeta and 13 Jbeta primers. Produced via immunoSEQ multiplex PCR; TCRdb's table is partial and in-frame only. The repertoire holds some 120,000 clones, with roughly four fifths as singletons. The chain couples TRBV27 to TRBJ2-7; 8 nucleotides align to TRBD1. Material for sequencing was PBMCs. The receptor was isolated from a woman between 40 and 50 years old in good health and CMV-seropositive. This CDR3 is CASSFGTGIYEQYF. CDR3 DNA sequence: TGTGCCAGCAGTTTCGGGACAGGAATCTACGAGCAGTACTTC.